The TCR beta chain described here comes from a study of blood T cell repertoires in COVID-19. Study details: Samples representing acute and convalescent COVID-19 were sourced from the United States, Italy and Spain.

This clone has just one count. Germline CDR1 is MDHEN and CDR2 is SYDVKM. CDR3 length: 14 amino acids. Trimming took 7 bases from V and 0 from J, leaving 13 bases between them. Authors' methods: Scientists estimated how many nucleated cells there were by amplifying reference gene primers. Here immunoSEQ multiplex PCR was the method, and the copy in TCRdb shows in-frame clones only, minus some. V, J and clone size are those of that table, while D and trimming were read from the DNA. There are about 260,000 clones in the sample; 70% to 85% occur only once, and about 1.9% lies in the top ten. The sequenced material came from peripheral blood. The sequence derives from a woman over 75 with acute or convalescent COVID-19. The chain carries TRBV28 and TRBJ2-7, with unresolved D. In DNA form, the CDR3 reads TGTGCCAGCATCCGATCAGGAATCTCCTACGAGCAGTACTTC. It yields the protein CASIRSGISYEQYF.